The clone carrying this T cell receptor beta chain was seen only a few times. The target antigen is unknown. Every donor provided one heparinised blood draw, which averaged approximately 100 mL. Reverse transcription of all isolated RNA meant that expressed TCRB transcripts were sequenced. Clones were sequenced by immunoSEQ multiplex PCR, and TCRdb holds only the in-frame ones, with some missing. This table has roughly 450,000 clones, roughly 10% appearing once. The sample is drawn from a study of beta chain features in type 1 diabetes. Study observations and caveats: Among patients, naive, central memory and Treg TCRB repertoires appeared more similar than among healthy donors. A pattern of fewer insertions and more deletions at VDJ junctions was seen in type 1 diabetes patients. In cDNA sequencing, cells with high TCR expression could be over-represented.

The sequenced sample was naive CD4+ T cells from blood. This sequence was found in a woman aged 18-29 years in good health.

CDR3 region: CASSVSQVGRNEQFF. CDR3 bases: TGTGCCAGCAGCGTCTCCCAGGTGGGAAGAAATGAGCAGTTCTTC. The gene calls are TRBV9 and TRBJ2-1; D is unresolved. This CDR3 is built from 15 residues. Per the germline V gene, CDR1 is SGDLS and CDR2 is YYNGEE. Trimming pared 2 bases from V and 7 bases from J, leaving 16 bases between.